Only one count was recorded for the clone carrying this T cell receptor (beta chain). This sample is drawn from a study of PD-1 blockade in classical Hodgkin lymphoma. Here immunoSEQ multiplex PCR was the method, and the copy in TCRdb shows in-frame clones only, minus some. The table lists 21,000 or so clones, around 89% of them singletons. V lost 10 bases and J lost 2, with 10 bases in between. CDR3 length: 12 residues. Germline V CDR1 and CDR2: MNHNY, SVGAGI (reference sequence). Noted time point: cycle 4 day 1 (C4D1), after 5 to 7 weeks of nivolumab. Every patient had relapsed following autologous stem cell transplantation, and cohorts differed in brentuximab vedotin exposure.

The receptor comes from a human donor with classical Hodgkin lymphoma. V usage is TRBV6-6 and J usage is TRBJ2-3; TRBD2 might be the D (5 bases). The sequencing used peripheral blood mononuclear cells (PBMCs), collected before the fourth cycle of nivolumab. CDR3: CATSPYTDTQYF. In nucleotides, the CDR3 is TGTGCCACTAGCCCCTACACAGATACGCAGTATTTT.